Following are 3 T cell receptor beta chains from one sample sequenced in a study of molecular identifiers for immune sequencing clone quantification. TCRdb recomputed calls from the PCR reads with MiXCR, one row per CDR3 protein. The sample shows 62,000 or so distinct CDR3 sequences, about a sixth of them seen only once. Input material: naive CD8+ T cells from blood, with Jurkat cell RNA spiked in. This sample's subset: FACS-sorted CD8+CD4-CCR7+CD45RA+ naive T cells. These TCRs come from a human donor in good health. Some libraries in this study had Jurkat cell RNA spiked in.

This clonotype has ten or more counts. This chain connects TRBV3-1 to TRBJ1-2, with D hard to call. Germline V gene data show CDR1 as LGHDT and CDR2 as YNNKEL (reference sequence). V lost 0 bases, J lost 3 bases, and 11 bases lay in between. This CDR3 spans 15 amino acids. CDR3 in amino acids: CASSQDQEGYYGYTF. CDR3 nucleotides: TGTGCCAGCAGCCAAGATCAGGAGGGCTACTATGGCTACACCTTC.

Concerning this clonotype: Being one base from a much bigger clone, this may be a read error. This sequence joins TRBV9 and TRBJ2-7; TRBD2 agrees at 7 bases. CDR1 SGDLS and CDR2 YYNGEE come from the germline V gene. The CDR3 loop spans 15 amino acids. V lost 4 bases to trimming and J lost 3 bases; unmatched junction nucleotides: 10. The CDR3 reads CASSPATSSGYEQYF. The CDR3 region has the DNA TGTGCCAGCAGCCCCGCGACTAGCTCCGGCTACGAGCAGTACTTC. Full variable domain (rest looked up from reference TRBV9 and TRBJ2-7): DSGVTQTPKHLITATGQRVTLRCSPRSGDLSVYWYQQSLDQGLQFLIQYYNGEERAKGNILERFSAQQFPDLHSELNLSSLELGDSALYFCASSPATSSGYEQYFGPGTRLTVT.

This clonotype was found many times. This sequence joins TRBV29-1 and TRBJ2-1; the match to TRBD2 covers 9 bases. The CDR3 runs 14 residues. J lost 6 bases, V lost 4 bases, and 7 bases had no gene match. In germline, CDR1 is SQVTM, CDR2 ANQGSEA. The CDR3 region has the DNA TGCAGCGTTGTAAGAGCGGGAGGAGGCAATGAGCAGTTCTTC. It codes for CSVVRAGGGNEQFF.